The 20 T cell receptor beta chains presented below share a single source sample, sequenced in a study of neurological immune-mediated disorders. TCRdb called the 5' RACE reads again in MiXCR, with one record for every CDR3 protein. The top ten clones hold approximately 11% of a sample with 50,000 to 70,000 distinct CDR3 sequences, over 9.5% of them seen once. Sequenced input: PBMCs. Receptor source: an older woman with HTLV-1-associated myelopathy (HAM/TSP).

This clonotype was observed many times. The rearrangement uses TRBV20-1 and TRBJ1-5, with D unresolved. Trimming shortened V by 2 bases and J by 3 bases, and 5 bases separated the two germline ends. The length of the CDR3 is 12 residues. CDR1 and CDR2 (germline): DFQATT, SNEGSKA (reference sequence). CDR3 in amino acids: CSARQNNQPQHF. The CDR3 DNA sequence: TGCAGTGCTAGACAAAACAATCAGCCCCAGCATTTT.

This clonotype was counted at least ten times. The genes are TRBV29-1 and TRBJ2-3; D gene uncertain. Germline CDR1 SQVTM, CDR2 ANQGSEA. This CDR3 is built from 13 residues. The V and J ends lost 4 bases and 4 bases respectively, with 12 bases between them. The CDR3 nucleotides are TGCAGCGTTGCCTGGCCGTCTGCAGATACGCAGTATTTT. It specifies CSVAWPSADTQYF.

The J gene is TRBJ2-5, the V gene TRBV12-3 or TRBV12-4, with 9 bases that match TRBD1. The ends lost 4 bases at V and 1 base at J; junction bases unmatched: 4. This CDR3 contains 15 residues. The CDR3 is CASSSTGGPQETQYF. The DNA of the CDR3 is TGTGCCAGCAGTTCTACAGGGGGCCCCCAAGAGACCCAGTACTTC.

This clonotype was seen repeatedly, ten times or more. The chain has TRBV5-1 and TRBJ2-2; the match to TRBD1 covers 8 bases. There are 16 residues in the CDR3. CDR1 is SGHRS, CDR2 YFSETQ, per germline. V gave up 7 bases and J gave up 5 bases; unmatched junction bases: 13. The DNA for the CDR3 is TGCGCCAGCTCCTCCGGTCCAGGGGGCGAGACCGGGGAGCTGTTTTTT. This encodes CASSSGPGGETGELFF.

The table lists this clonotype with many counts. The rearrangement joins TRBV20-1 to TRBJ1-1; 10 bases line up with TRBD1. Per the germline V gene, CDR1 is DFQATT and CDR2 is SNEGSKA (reference sequence). The CDR3 covers 13 residues. This chain's CDR3 is CGSLTGGNTEAFF. For the CDR3, the DNA is TGCGGCAGTTTGACAGGGGGCAACACTGAAGCTTTCTTT.

The gene calls are TRBV7-2 and TRBJ1-1; weak D call: TRBD1 (6 bases). Germline V gene sequence: CDR1 SGHTA, CDR2 FQGNSA. The CDR3 is made up of 15 amino acids. The germline V and J ends were trimmed by 7 bases and 5 bases, with 20 bases remaining between them. CDR3 bases: TGTGCCAGCATCACCCCAGGACAGAAGGCAACTGAAGCTTTCTTT. Protein product: CASITPGQKATEAFF.

This clonotype was seen a handful of times. The rearrangement links TRBV14 to TRBJ2-2, with 8 bases lining up with TRBD2. V lost 3 bases, J lost 1 base, and 7 bases stayed unmatched. This CDR3 contains 17 residues. CDR1 and CDR2 (germline): SGHDN, FVKESK. DNA of the CDR3: TGTGCCAGCAGCCATCCGACTAGCGACTGGAACACCGGGGAGCTGTTTTTT. Protein: CASSHPTSDWNTGELFF.

Written as DNA, the CDR3 is TGTGCAAGCAGCGGGACAGGGTACAATCAGCCCCAGCATTTT. This codes for CASSGTGYNQPQHF. The rearrangement joins TRBV21-1 to TRBJ1-5; the table gives TRBD1 as D, unverified against the DNA. TRBV21-1 is shown as a pseudogene. The CDR3 covers 14 residues.

Comment on this clonotype: It may be a read error: a sequence one base away is much more abundant. The CDR3 region has the DNA TGTGCCAGCAGCCTAACAGGGTTGGGGGTCTACGAGCAGTACTTC. This gives the protein CASSLTGLGVYEQYF. V usage is TRBV6-5 and J usage is TRBJ2-7; TRBD1 is a possible D gene (6 bases). Trimming took off 6 bases at V and 3 bases at J, with 18 bases between the two ends. Per the germline V gene, CDR1 is MNHEY and CDR2 is SVGAGI. This CDR3 is 15 amino acids long.

This clonotype was seen repeatedly, ten times or more. The V gene is TRBV7-2, the J gene TRBJ2-1; maybe TRBD2 (6 bases). The CDR3 length is 13 residues. CDR1 is SGHTA and CDR2 is FQGNSA in the germline V gene. V lost 6 bases to trimming and J lost 10 bases, with 16 bases between them. This CDR3 is CASSSPGLWEQFF. CDR3 DNA: TGTGCCAGCAGTTCGCCGGGACTTTGGGAGCAGTTCTTC.

This clonotype was recorded at least ten times. V and J are TRBV20-1 and TRBJ2-5; D gene ambiguous. The CDR3 has 14 residues. Germline V CDR1 and CDR2: DFQATT, SNEGSKA (reference sequence). V was cut by 0 bases and J by 5 bases, with 13 bases left in between. CDR3 DNA: TGCAGTGCTAGAGATCTCAACCAGTGGGAGACCCAGTACTTC. As protein: CSARDLNQWETQYF.

This clonotype appeared many times. At one end, the junction sequence differs from germline, possibly due to a read error. This chain connects TRBV15 to TRBJ2-1, with D maybe TRBD1 (5 bases). The CDR3 is 12 residues long. CDR1 and CDR2 from the germline V gene are LNHNV and YYDKDF (reference sequence). Written as DNA, the CDR3 is TGTGCCACCAGCAGCCTGGGGCGCCTGGCGATCTTC. Its protein product is CATSSLGRLAIF.

This clonotype was found a few times. V usage is TRBV20-1 and J usage is TRBJ2-4; 14 bases fit TRBD2. In germline, CDR1 is DFQATT, CDR2 SNEGSKA (reference sequence). The J segment lost 5 bases and the V segment lost 6 bases, leaving 9 bases of the junction unmatched. This CDR3 contains 16 residues. DNA of the CDR3: TGCAGTGCGCGGGGACTAGCGGGAGATCTGGAAAACATTCAGTACTTC. Protein product: CSARGLAGDLENIQYF.

The sample holds many counts of this clonotype. This chain joins TRBV5-1 and TRBJ1-1; D is ambiguous. The CDR3 is made up of 13 amino acids. V shed 0 bases and J shed 8 bases, with 11 bases lying between them. The V gene's germline CDR1 is SGHRS and CDR2 YFSETQ. The CDR3 DNA reads as TGCGCCAGCAGCTTGGTGCCAGGTACGGAAGCTTTCTTT. Translating it yields CASSLVPGTEAFF. Looking up the rest from reference TRBV5-1 and TRBJ1-1 gives the full variable domain: KAGVTQTPRYLIKTRGQQVTLSCSPISGHRSVSWYQQTPGQGLQFLFEYFSETQRNKGNFPGRFSGRQFSNSRSEMNVSTLELGDSALYLCASSLVPGTEAFFGQGTRLTVV.

This clonotype was detected ten times or more. The CDR3 region has the DNA TGCAGTGCTAGAAGGGCGGACAGGGGTTACGAGCAGTACTTC. This sequence encodes CSARRADRGYEQYF. The chain carries TRBV20-1 and TRBJ2-7, with TRBD1 matching 9 bases. This CDR3 region has 14 residues. J was trimmed by 4 bases and V by 2 bases; bases with no gene match: 6. Germline CDR1 and CDR2: DFQATT and SNEGSKA (reference sequence).

This clonotype showed up many times. The chain uses TRBV5-1 and TRBJ2-7; the match to TRBD2 covers 7 bases. CDR3 length: 15 residues. Per germline, CDR1 SGHRS and CDR2 YFSETQ. J gave up 4 bases and V 0 bases, and 7 bases lay outside the gene matches. CDR3 bases: TGCGCCAGCAGCTTGGCGTGGAGCGGGGATTACGAGCAGTACTTC. This sequence encodes CASSLAWSGDYEQYF.

In its sample, this clonotype was seen once. The V and J genes are TRBV5-1 and TRBJ2-5; unclear D gene. V was pared by 2 bases and J by 2 bases, with 7 bases between. Germline V CDR1 and CDR2: SGHRS, YFSETQ. The CDR3 extends over 13 amino acids. The CDR3 spells CASSLYRQETQYF. CDR3 sequence (DNA): TGCGCCAGCAGCTTATACCGGCAAGAGACCCAGTACTTC.

This clonotype came up many times. V usage is TRBV6-2 or TRBV6-3 and J usage is TRBJ2-3; 8 bases match TRBD1. The ends lost 7 bases at V and 4 bases at J; junction bases unmatched: 22. Germline V gene lookup returns CDR1 MNHEY and CDR2 SVGEGT. The CDR3 extends over 19 amino acids. The CDR3 DNA reads as TGTGCCAGCACCGGACAGGGTCCACGTTCCTGGGGGTTGGCAGATACGCAGTATTTT. Residues: CASTGQGPRSWGLADTQYF.

The table lists this clonotype with a few counts. V gene TRBV7-2 combines with J gene TRBJ2-1; the D is unclear. This CDR3 has 13 amino acids. Germline CDR1 and CDR2: SGHTA and FQGNSA. Deletions cut 4 bases from V and 7 bases from J, with 11 bases between. The CDR3 reads CASSSQLGNEQFF. CDR3 in DNA: TGTGCCAGCAGCTCCCAATTAGGGAATGAGCAGTTCTTC.

The sample holds many counts of this clonotype. CDR3 sequence reads: CSARDPGSPEKLFF. The DNA of the CDR3 is TGCAGTGCTAGAGATCCCGGGAGCCCTGAAAAACTGTTTTTT. The gene calls are TRBV20-1 and TRBJ1-4; D is ambiguous. The CDR3 totals 14 residues. Trimming stripped 0 bases from V and 7 bases from J, with 12 bases between. Germline CDR1 DFQATT, CDR2 SNEGSKA (reference sequence).